What follows are 21 T cell receptor beta chains derived from one specimen sequenced in a study of blood T cells in healthy people across ages. Alongside a J-beta primer mix, a sample-barcoded 5' primer served in a second PCR lasting roughly 7 to 12 cycles. TCRdb itself ran the 5' RACE reads through MiXCR, one entry per CDR3 protein. The sample lists hundreds of thousands of distinct CDR3 sequences; 24% were seen once. The same specimen was also included in a second study, on T cells of mothers and their children.

Material: blood. The receptors were sampled from a boy aged 5-17 years in good health.

This clonotype has more than one count but fewer than ten. The rearrangement links TRBV6-4 to TRBJ2-5; D may be TRBD1 or TRBD2 (6 bases each). The J call is in doubt because the DNA end fits TRBJ2-1 better. The V gene's germline CDR1 is MRHNA and CDR2 SNTAGT. The CDR3 consists of 13 residues. CDR3 region: CASSGLEGGEQFF. DNA for the CDR3: TGTGCCAGCAGTGGCCTAGAGGGGGGTGAGCAGTTCTTC.

Worth noting for this clonotype: Given the absence of the conserved phenylalanine or tryptophan at the CDR3 end, a read error is likely. The gene calls are TRBV6-2 or TRBV6-3 and TRBJ2-1; D gene ambiguous. CDR1 is MNHEY and CDR2 is SVGEGT in the germline V gene. CDR3 size: 15 residues. Trimming took off 0 bases at V and 5 bases at J, with 11 bases between the two ends. In DNA form, the CDR3 reads TGTGCCAGCAGTTACTCGGTTCCCCCGAACAATGAGCAGTTCCTC. Protein: CASSYSVPPNNEQFL.

Comment on this clonotype: The germline gene is not matched at one end of the junction; a read error may be the cause. The chain links TRBV29-1 to TRBJ2-7; D is undetermined. The CDR3 loop spans 11 amino acids. Germline-derived CDR1 and CDR2 are SQVTM and ANQGSEA. CDR3 DNA: TGCAGCGTTGCCTCTGGCTACGAGCTGTACTTC. It is translated as CSVASGYELYF.

The V call is TRBV3-1, the J call TRBJ2-7, with 9 positions matching TRBD2. The CDR3 is 14 residues long. Per the germline V gene, CDR1 is LGHDT and CDR2 is YNNKEL (reference sequence). The trim removed 4 bases at V and 6 bases at J, leaving 7 bases unmatched. CDR3 sequence (DNA): TGTGCCAGCAGCCGTAGCGGGAGATGGGGCGAGCAGTACTTC. Translated: CASSRSGRWGEQYF.

The V call is TRBV27, the J call TRBJ2-7, with D perhaps matching TRBD2 (5 bases). Trimming took 6 bases from V and 0 from J, leaving 24 bases between them. Germline-derived CDR1 and CDR2 are MNHEY and SMNVEV (reference sequence). The CDR3 covers 18 residues. The CDR3 sequence: CASRRIGRGLLFSYEQYF. The CDR3 coding sequence is TGTGCCAGCAGACGAATCGGTCGCGGGCTTCTGTTCTCCTACGAGCAGTACTTC.

The V gene is TRBV7-2, the J gene TRBJ2-5, with 7 bases lining up with TRBD1. Germline V gene data show CDR1 as SGHTA and CDR2 as FQGNSA. After removal of 4 bases from V and 0 bases from J, the junction contained 8 bases not matched to a gene. There are 16 residues in the CDR3. The CDR3 sequence is CASSSRGISYQETQYF. The CDR3 nucleotides read TGTGCCAGCAGCTCCAGGGGGATATCGTACCAAGAGACCCAGTACTTC.

The J gene is TRBJ1-2, the V gene TRBV10-3; D ambiguous. CDR1 is ENHRY and CDR2 is SYGVKD in the germline V gene. This CDR3 is built from 12 residues. V dropped 5 bases and J dropped 1 base, with 5 bases sitting between them. Here the CDR3 DNA reads TGTGCCATCAGTTCAGATAACTATGGCTACACCTTC. The encoded protein is CAISSDNYGYTF.

Only a few counts were recorded for this clonotype. The V and J genes are TRBV6-5 and TRBJ1-2; 8 bases match TRBD1. The junction had 10 bases not matched to a gene; V was cut back by 2 bases and J by 2 bases. Germline CDR1 is MNHEY and CDR2 is SVGAGI. The length of the CDR3 is 17 residues. Written as DNA, the CDR3 is TGTGCCAGCAGTTACCGGCGGACAGGGAGCTACAACTATGGCTACACCTTC. This sequence encodes CASSYRRTGSYNYGYTF.

The V call is TRBV13, the J call TRBJ1-1; perhaps TRBD1 as D (6 bases). Trimming shortened V by 5 bases and J by 3 bases, and 16 bases separated the two germline ends. CDR1 and CDR2 from the germline V gene are PRHDT and FYEKMQ (reference sequence). CDR3 length equals 15 residues. The DNA for the CDR3 is TGTGCCAGCAGCAACCCCAGGGGAGAGGACACTGAAGCTTTCTTT. The encoded protein is CASSNPRGEDTEAFF.

V is TRBV4-3 and J is TRBJ2-4; 7 positions match TRBD2. The CDR3 sequence is 16 residues long. Per germline, CDR1 LGHNA and CDR2 YSLEER. V lost 6 bases and J lost 0; bases outside the gene matches: 8. The CDR3 nucleotides are TGCGCCAGCAGTCCTAGCGGAAAACTAGCCAAAAACATTCAGTACTTC. This sequence encodes CASSPSGKLAKNIQYF.

About this clonotype itself: A junction boundary mismatches the germline segment, possibly from a read error. The chain joins TRBV7-9 to TRBJ2-1; D is possibly TRBD2 (6 bases). The closer fit of TRBJ2-7 to the DNA end suggests the J call may be wrong. The germline V gene encodes CDR1 SEHNR and CDR2 FQNEAQ (reference sequence). The CDR3 has 13 residues. The CDR3 coding sequence is TGCGCCAGCAGCCCAAGGGTGGGGGGCGAGCAGTACTTC. It is translated as CASSPRVGGEQYF.

V is TRBV5-5 and J is TRBJ2-1, with TRBD2 matching over 9 bases. The CDR3 is 16 residues long. Per the germline V gene, CDR1 is SGHKS and CDR2 is YYEKEE (reference sequence). Unmatched junction bases numbered 13, after V lost 3 bases and J lost 9 bases. The CDR3 loop reads CASSWTGTSSYSEQFF. CDR3 DNA: TGTGCCAGCAGCTGGACCGGGACTAGCTCCTATAGTGAGCAGTTCTTC. Full variable domain (outside the CDR3, taken from reference TRBV5-5 and TRBJ2-1): DAGVTQSPTHLIKTRGQQVTLRCSPISGHKSVSWYQQVLGQGPQFIFQYYEKEERGRGNFPDRFSARQFPNYSSELNVNALLLGDSALYLCASSWTGTSSYSEQFFGPGTRLTVL.

This clonotype was observed a few times. J is TRBJ2-7 and V is TRBV7-2; 9 nucleotides align to TRBD2. J gave up 4 bases and V 5 bases, and 6 bases lay outside the gene matches. The CDR3 runs 14 residues. CDR1 and CDR2 from the germline V gene are SGHTA and FQGNSA. The CDR3 coding sequence is TGTGCCAGCAGCCTGACTAGCGGCATTTACGAGCAGTACTTC. Protein product: CASSLTSGIYEQYF.

This clonotype was found many times. This chain joins TRBV11-2 and TRBJ1-1; D is uncertain. CDR1 is SGHAT and CDR2 is FQNNGV in the germline V gene. The V and J ends lost 2 bases and 0 bases respectively, with 13 bases between them. The CDR3 runs to 16 residues. The CDR3 region is CASSLMGTRLNTEAFF. CDR3 in DNA: TGTGCCAGCAGCTTAATGGGTACCCGGCTGAACACTGAAGCTTTCTTT.

This clonotype was detected only a few times. The gene calls are TRBV29-1 and TRBJ2-3; 8 bases map to TRBD1. Germline CDR1 reads SQVTM; CDR2 reads ANQGSEA. This CDR3 spans 13 amino acids. V was clipped by 6 bases and J by 2 bases; unmatched bases: 4. Here the CDR3 reads CSVLQGDTDTQYF. DNA of the CDR3: TGCAGCGTCCTACAGGGGGACACAGATACGCAGTATTTT.

CDR3 amino acids: CASSLEKGLAGQETQYF. The CDR3 nucleotides read TGTGCCAGCAGCTTAGAGAAAGGGCTAGCGGGGCAAGAGACCCAGTACTTC. This chain links TRBV7-9 with TRBJ2-5, with TRBD2 matching 9 bases. The V gene's germline CDR1 is SEHNR and CDR2 FQNEAQ (reference sequence). J gave up 2 bases and V 1 base, and 8 bases lay outside the gene matches. The length of the CDR3 is 17 residues.

This clonotype occurred a few times. The V call is TRBV7-3, the J call TRBJ2-1, with D tentatively TRBD2 (5 bases). CDR3 length equals 13 residues. Trimming stripped 5 bases from V and 7 bases from J, with 12 bases between. Germline CDR1 SGHTA, CDR2 FQGTGA. The CDR3 sequence is CASSPDSSNEQFF. CDR3 nucleotides: TGTGCCAGCAGCCCGGACTCGTCAAATGAGCAGTTCTTC.

This clonotype was seen only a few times. The chain is built from TRBV27 and TRBJ1-4; D call uncertain. The germline V gene has CDR1 MNHEY and CDR2 SMNVEV (reference sequence). V dropped 5 bases and J dropped 0 bases, with 10 bases sitting between them. This CDR3 has 15 amino acids. CDR3 protein: CASSPPGATNEKLFF. The CDR3 DNA reads as TGTGCCAGCAGTCCGCCTGGGGCAACTAATGAAAAACTGTTTTTT.

The genes are TRBV4-3 and TRBJ2-4; no firm D call. Germline CDR1 and CDR2: LGHNA and YSLEER. V gave up 0 bases and J gave up 8 bases, with 11 bases separating them. This CDR3 is built from 14 residues. CDR3 DNA sequence: TGCGCCAGCAGCCAAGAGCCGGGTCTTGACATTCAGTACTTC. It translates to CASSQEPGLDIQYF.

This chain connects TRBV4-3 to TRBJ1-4; no firm D call. This CDR3 comprises 17 residues. The V and J ends lost 2 bases and 0 bases respectively, with 13 bases between them. Per germline, CDR1 LGHNA and CDR2 YSLEER. Here the CDR3 DNA reads TGCGCCAGCAGCCAAAGGTGGGGAGAGGCAACTAATGAAAAACTGTTTTTT. Its protein product is CASSQRWGEATNEKLFF.

The DNA of the CDR3 is TGTGCCAGCATGAAAGACCGGGCGGCAGAGACCCAGTACTTC. Translation gives CASMKDRAAETQYF. The rearrangement links TRBV13 to TRBJ2-5; D unresolved. This CDR3 has 14 residues. V was clipped by 7 bases and J by 4 bases, with 16 bases between them. The V gene's germline CDR1 is PRHDT and CDR2 FYEKMQ (reference sequence). Combining the CDR3 with reference TRBV13 and TRBJ2-5 gives the whole variable domain AAGVIQSPRHLIKEKRETATLKCYPIPRHDTVYWYQQGPGQDPQFLISFYEKMQSDKGSIPDRFSAQQFSDYHSELNMSSLELGDSALYFCASMKDRAAETQYFGPGTRLLVL.